Below, 21 T cell receptor beta chains from the same sample are listed, as sequenced in a study of PD-1 blockade in mismatch repair-deficient tumors. TCRdb's table, derived via immunoSEQ multiplex PCR, lists solely in-frame clones and lacks some. The sample consists of approximately 63,000 clones, about 91% of them appearing once. The sample in question was peripheral blood, obtained 52 weeks after starting pembrolizumab. The receptors shown here come from an adult with mismatch repair-deficient cancer.

This chain links TRBV11-2 with TRBJ1-4, with 8 bases lining up with TRBD1. This CDR3 region has 14 residues. Germline V CDR1 and CDR2: SGHAT, FQNNGV. The trim removed 3 bases at V and 7 bases at J, leaving 4 bases unmatched. CDR3 bases: TGTGCCAGCAGCTTGGACAGGGCCCCTGAAAAACTGTTTTTT. Its protein product is CASSLDRAPEKLFF.

The rearrangement joins TRBV19 to TRBJ1-1; D remains unclear. CDR3 size: 13 residues. The V gene lost 6 bases and the J gene lost 0 bases, with 8 bases spanning the gap. Germline assignment: CDR1 LNHDA and CDR2 SQIVND (reference sequence). Here the CDR3 reads CASRKGLNTEAFF. The CDR3 DNA follows: TGTGCCAGTAGGAAGGGCTTGAACACTGAAGCTTTCTTT.

This chain connects TRBV20-1 to TRBJ2-7; no reliable D call. The germline V gene encodes CDR1 DFQATT and CDR2 SNEGSKA (reference sequence). The CDR3 totals 11 residues. Trimming shortened V by 6 bases and J by 0 bases, and 6 bases separated the two germline ends. The DNA for the CDR3 is TGCAGTGCGCGAGACTCCTACGAGCAGTACTTC. Residues: CSARDSYEQYF.

This sequence joins TRBV27 and TRBJ2-1; TRBD1 matches at 11 bases. V gave up 5 bases and J gave up 6 bases; unmatched junction bases: 6. The CDR3 has 15 amino acids. Germline V gene data show CDR1 as MNHEY and CDR2 as SMNVEV (reference sequence). DNA for the CDR3: TGTGCCAGCAGTGCGACCGGGACAGGGGGCAATGAGCAGTTCTTC. Protein product: CASSATGTGGNEQFF.

The V gene is TRBV28, the J gene TRBJ2-1; D perhaps matches TRBD1 (6 bases). Germline V lookup: CDR1 MDHEN, CDR2 SYDVKM. The V and J ends lost 6 bases and 10 bases respectively, with 16 bases between them. The CDR3 has 13 residues. The CDR3 nucleotides are TGTGCCAGCAGCCGCCCCGGTAGGGGGGAGCAGTTCTTC. Residues: CASSRPGRGEQFF.

The genes are TRBV27 and TRBJ2-7; D may be TRBD2 (6 bases). The CDR3 extends over 14 amino acids. The germline CDR1 and CDR2 sequences are MNHEY and SMNVEV (reference sequence). Trimming removed 5 bases from V and 7 bases from J, with 18 bases in between. The CDR3 reads CASSRRDLVREQYF. CDR3 nucleotide sequence: TGTGCCAGCAGTAGGCGGGACTTAGTGAGAGAGCAGTACTTC.

This chain links TRBV7-2 with TRBJ2-7; possibly TRBD2 for D (5 bases). The CDR3 consists of 14 residues. Germline assignment: CDR1 SGHTA and CDR2 FQGNSA. V was shortened by 5 bases and J by 2 bases, with 13 bases between the two germline ends. The CDR3 nucleotides are TGTGCCAGCAGCCGGGGATCCTTCGCCTACGAGCAGTACTTC. This encodes CASSRGSFAYEQYF.

The V and J genes are TRBV13 and TRBJ2-5, with D maybe TRBD1 (7 bases). Germline values: CDR1 PRHDT, CDR2 FYEKMQ (reference sequence). This CDR3 is 17 amino acids long. Trimming removed 7 bases at V and 5 bases at J, with 26 bases between. CDR3 DNA: TGTGCCAGCACCAAGGGGGGCGACAGGGTCGTTCGGGAGACCCAGTACTTC. The encoded protein is CASTKGGDRVVRETQYF.

The J gene is TRBJ2-5, the V gene TRBV19; D is perhaps TRBD1 (5 bases). The germline V gene has CDR1 LNHDA and CDR2 SQIVND (reference sequence). Trimming took off 7 bases at V and 5 bases at J, with 20 bases between the two ends. This CDR3 region has 15 residues. The CDR3 DNA reads as TGTGCCAGTAACAAGGACAAAAGTCTCAGGGAGACCCAGTACTTC. It specifies CASNKDKSLRETQYF.

The chain joins TRBV4-2 to TRBJ2-3; D remains ambiguous. CDR1 and CDR2 from the germline V gene are LGHNA and YNFKEQ. The CDR3 spans 17 residues. Trimming removed 0 bases from V and 0 bases from J, with 13 bases in between. The CDR3 reads CASSQEVAPSSTDTQYF. The CDR3 region has the DNA TGTGCCAGCAGCCAAGAGGTAGCCCCCAGTAGCACAGATACGCAGTATTTT.

The CDR3 reads CASSLAADSLRFF. CDR3 sequence (DNA): TGTGCCAGCAGCTTAGCGGCCGATAGTTTGCGGTTCTTC. This chain joins TRBV11-2 and TRBJ2-1; no reliable D call. The CDR3 runs to 13 residues. V lost 1 base, J lost 15 bases, and 16 bases lay in between. The germline CDR1 and CDR2 sequences are SGHAT and FQNNGV. Full variable domain (outside the CDR3, taken from reference TRBV11-2 and TRBJ2-1): EAGVAQSPRYKIIEKRQSVAFWCNPISGHATLYWYQQILGQGPKLLIQFQNNGVVDDSQLPKDRFSAERLKGVDSTLKIQPAKLEDSAVYLCASSLAADSLRFFGPGTRLTVL.

The chain combines TRBV7-8 with TRBJ2-1; 9 bases map to TRBD2. The germline V gene has CDR1 SGHVS and CDR2 FQNEAQ. The CDR3 loop spans 14 amino acids. The trim removed 0 bases at V and 9 bases at J, leaving 3 bases unmatched. The CDR3 DNA reads as TGTGCCAGCAGCTTAGCTAGCGGGAGAGGTGAGCAGTTCTTC. Its protein is CASSLASGRGEQFF.

V gene TRBV6-5 combines with J gene TRBJ2-6; D ambiguous. Germline V CDR1 and CDR2: MNHEY, SVGAGI. CDR3 size: 13 residues. Trimming took 2 bases from V and 5 from J, leaving 4 bases between them. CDR3 sequence (DNA): TGTGCCAGCAGTTACGGGCGGGCCAACGTCCTGACTTTC. Amino acids: CASSYGRANVLTF.

The rearrangement links TRBV7-9 to TRBJ1-1, with unresolved D. The length of the CDR3 is 15 residues. V lost 0 bases and J lost 2, with 10 bases in between. Germline CDR1 and CDR2: SEHNR and FQNEAQ (reference sequence). CDR3 region: CASSLARGLNTEAFF. CDR3 bases: TGTGCCAGCAGCTTAGCGCGTGGCTTAAACACTGAAGCTTTCTTT.

V and J are TRBV11-2 and TRBJ2-2; 8 positions agree with TRBD1. The CDR3 has 18 residues. Germline V gene sequence: CDR1 SGHAT, CDR2 FQNNGV. Trimming took 3 bases from V and 3 from J; bases not matched to a gene: 12. The CDR3 DNA reads TGTGCCAGCAGCTTGCCCCAGACAGGGGAAGTCGACACCGGGGAGCTGTTTTTT. It encodes CASSLPQTGEVDTGELFF.

V is TRBV7-2 and J is TRBJ2-7; 12 bases are a match to TRBD2. Germline trimming cut 6 bases from V and 0 bases from J; bases unmatched to any gene: 0. This CDR3 comprises 14 residues. Germline V CDR1 and CDR2: SGHTA, FQGNSA. The CDR3 protein is CASRTSGSSYEQYF. The CDR3 DNA reads TGTGCCAGCAGGACTAGCGGGAGCTCCTACGAGCAGTACTTC.

The chain couples TRBV7-9 to TRBJ2-1, with a possible D match to TRBD2 (6 bases). Trimming left V 2 bases short and J 7 bases short, with 15 bases between. From germline, CDR1 is SEHNR and CDR2 FQNEAQ (reference sequence). The CDR3 length is 15 residues. The CDR3 DNA reads TGTGCCAGCAGCTTATCTCGGGAGCTCCGGAATGAGCAGTTCTTC. Translation gives CASSLSRELRNEQFF.

The chain joins TRBV11-2 to TRBJ2-7; TRBD2 matches at 7 bases. V lost 5 bases and J lost 2; bases outside the gene matches: 12. From germline, CDR1 is SGHAT and CDR2 FQNNGV. The CDR3 runs to 16 residues. The CDR3 DNA reads as TGTGCCAGCAGCGCCCGGGGCGGGGAGGGAGCCTACGAGCAGTACTTC. Its protein product is CASSARGGEGAYEQYF.

On this clone: Additional DNA sequences in this sample encode the identical CDR3. J is TRBJ2-7 and V is TRBV30; D is possibly TRBD1 or TRBD2 (7 bases each). CDR3 length equals 14 residues. Trimming shortened V by 8 bases and J by 0 bases, and 17 bases separated the two germline ends. Germline lookup yields CDR1 GTSNPN and CDR2 SVGIG (reference sequence). CDR3 protein: CAGGRGRASYEQYF. The CDR3 nucleotides read TGTGCCGGGGGGAGGGGGCGGGCCTCCTACGAGCAGTACTTC. Complete variable domain (other parts from reference TRBV30 and TRBJ2-7): SQTIHQWPATLVQPVGSPLSLECTVEGTSNPNLYWYRQAAGRGLQLLFYSVGIGQISSEVPQNLSASRPQDRQFILSSKKLLLSDSGFYLCAGGRGRASYEQYFGPGTRLTVT.

By sample share, this clone is medium-sized (0.01 to 0.1%). The V gene is TRBV7-6, the J gene TRBJ2-1, with 7 nucleotides matching TRBD2. This CDR3 region has 15 residues. J lost 6 bases, V lost 3 bases, and 8 bases had no gene match. Germline CDR1 SGHVS, CDR2 FNYEAQ. CDR3 DNA: TGTGCCAGCAGCTTGGAAGCGGGAACTTTCAATGAGCAGTTCTTC. Its translation is CASSLEAGTFNEQFF.

The chain couples TRBV11-3 to TRBJ2-1; perhaps TRBD2 as D (5 bases). Looked up from germline, CDR1 is SGHNT and CDR2 is YENEEA. The CDR3 is 14 amino acids. V was pared by 6 bases and J by 5 bases, with 14 bases between. This CDR3 is CASSKWESNNEQFF. The CDR3 coding sequence is TGTGCCAGCAGTAAGTGGGAGAGTAACAATGAGCAGTTCTTC.